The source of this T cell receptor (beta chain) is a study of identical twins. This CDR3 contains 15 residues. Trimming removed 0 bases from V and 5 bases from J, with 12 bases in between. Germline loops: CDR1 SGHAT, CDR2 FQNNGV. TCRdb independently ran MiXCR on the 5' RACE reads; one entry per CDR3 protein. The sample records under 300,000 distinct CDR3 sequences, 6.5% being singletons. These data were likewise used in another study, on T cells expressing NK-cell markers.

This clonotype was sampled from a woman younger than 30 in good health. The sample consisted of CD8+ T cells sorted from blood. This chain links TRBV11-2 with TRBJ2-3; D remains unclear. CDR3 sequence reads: CASSLESARRDTQYF. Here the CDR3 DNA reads TGTGCCAGCAGCTTAGAAAGCGCCAGGAGAGATACGCAGTATTTT.